The T cell receptor beta chain under discussion was sequenced for a study of long-term antiretroviral therapy in people with HIV. This CDR3 is built from 11 residues. From germline, CDR1 is SGHDT and CDR2 YYEEEE. Trimming pared 4 bases from V and 5 bases from J, leaving 6 bases between. Run at survey level, the immunoSEQ assay was version v3.0. TCRdb's copy holds only in-frame clones and misses some; the assay was immunoSEQ multiplex PCR. The sample lists more than 15,000 clones; approximately 72% were seen once. Treatment for every participant with HIV took place in the United States. Sample: unsorted PBMCs, taken more than 3.1 years after starting antiretroviral therapy. This TCR came from a middle-aged woman with HIV. The V gene is TRBV5-6, the J gene TRBJ2-5; D remains ambiguous. CDR3 residues: CASSLRETQYF. The CDR3 DNA reads as TGTGCCAGCAGCCTGCGGGAGACCCAGTACTTC. Combining the CDR3 with reference TRBV5-6 and TRBJ2-5 gives the whole variable domain DAGVTQSPTHLIKTRGQQVTLRCSPKSGHDTVSWYQQALGQGPQFIFQYYEEEERQRGNFPDRFSGHQFPNYSSELNVNALLLGDSALYLCASSLRETQYFGPGTRLLVL.